The 20 T cell receptor beta chains listed next were all sequenced from one sample in a study of tumor and adjacent non-tumor tissue in lung cancer. Three rounds of nested PCR, following a modified ARM-PCR protocol, produced the TCRbeta library. A single record per CDR3 protein comes from TCRdb applying MiXCR to the multiplex PCR reads. The sample holds tens of thousands of distinct CDR3 sequences, over 75% seen once. RNA was extracted from bulk tissue without any cell sorting. The material sequenced was lung tumor tissue. The receptors derive from a woman aged 45 to 65 with non-small cell lung cancer.

Concerning this clonotype itself: One end of the junction does not line up with germline, which may come from a read error. The rearrangement joins TRBV11-2 to TRBJ2-1; D perhaps matches TRBD2 (5 bases). The CDR3 has 17 residues. Germline V gene lookup returns CDR1 SGHAT and CDR2 FQNNGV. The CDR3 region is CASTPEGRGSSYNEQIF. The CDR3 DNA is TGTGCCAGCACCCCAGAGGGCCGGGGAAGCTCCTACAACGAGCAGATCTTC.

Notes on this clonotype: Sequence at one end of the junction differs from germline and may be a read error. V gene TRBV20-1 combines with J gene TRBJ2-4, with D perhaps assigned TRBD1 or TRBD2 (5 bases each). The CDR3 length is 15 residues. Germline CDR1 reads DFQATT; CDR2 reads SNEGSKA (reference sequence). In DNA form, the CDR3 reads TGCAGTGCTACCCCGGGGATAGGGGTCAAAAACAATCAGTACTTC. Translated, it gives CSATPGIGVKNNQYF.

This clonotype was seen once. The missing conserved phenylalanine or tryptophan at the end of this CDR3 makes a read error likely. The chain is built from TRBV11-3 and TRBJ2-3; D perhaps matches TRBD1 (5 bases). Deletions cut 6 bases from V and 6 bases from J, with 13 bases between. From germline, CDR1 is SGHNT and CDR2 YENEEA. The CDR3 has 13 residues. The CDR3 coding sequence is TGTGCCAGCAGAGAGACAGTGATGGATACGCAGTATATT. This sequence encodes CASRETVMDTQYI.

Points on this clonotype: One end of the junction is discordant with germline, which a read error may explain. The rearrangement joins TRBV6-2 or TRBV6-3 to TRBJ2-1; D may be TRBD2 (5 bases). The CDR3 has 14 amino acids. Looked up from germline, CDR1 is MNHEY and CDR2 is SVGEGT. CDR3 sequence reads: CASRPGSANNEQFF. The CDR3 DNA reads as TGTGCTAGCAGGCCGGGAAGTGCTAACAATGAGCAGTTCTTC.

The chain links TRBV12-5 to TRBJ2-1; 8 positions match TRBD1. CDR3 size: 14 residues. After removal of 6 bases from V and 12 bases from J, the junction contained 13 bases not matched to a gene. From germline, CDR1 is LGHNT and CDR2 FRNRAP. The CDR3 DNA reads as TGTGCTAGTGGACATAATACAGGGGGACGGGGGCAGTTCTTC. This gives the protein CASGHNTGGRGQFF.

The chain joins TRBV5-6 to TRBJ2-1; perhaps TRBD2 as D (6 bases). The CDR3 runs 15 residues. Germline V gives CDR1 SGHDT, CDR2 YYEEEE. Trimming took off 6 bases at V and 3 bases at J, with 16 bases between the two ends. CDR3 loop: CASNSGLAIYNEQFF. CDR3 in DNA: TGTGCCAGCAACTCGGGACTCGCGATCTACAATGAGCAGTTCTTC.

Of note for this clonotype: Just one base apart from a much larger clone, this may be a read error. CDR3 sequence (DNA): TGTGCCAGCTCGCCGTGGGGCGGACGGTACGAGCAGTACTTC. Translating it yields CASSPWGGRYEQYF. The chain joins TRBV19 to TRBJ2-7, with D maybe TRBD1 (5 bases). Trimming cost V 9 bases and J 4 bases, with 19 bases left between them. CDR1 is LNHDA and CDR2 is SQIVND in the germline V gene (reference sequence). CDR3 length: 14 residues.

CDR3 DNA: TGCAGCGTTGTTGTTGGGGGTGACTCGGAGACCCAGTACTTC. It specifies CSVVVGGDSETQYF. V usage is TRBV29-1 and J usage is TRBJ2-5; either TRBD1 or TRBD2 may supply D (5 bases each). There are 14 residues in the CDR3. The germline gives CDR1 SQVTM, CDR2 ANQGSEA. V dropped 4 bases and J dropped 5 bases, with 17 bases sitting between them.

V and J are TRBV7-9 and TRBJ2-7; D remains unclear. This CDR3 region has 12 residues. The V gene's germline CDR1 is SEHNR and CDR2 FQNEAQ (reference sequence). V lost 3 bases to trimming and J lost 2 bases, with 5 bases between them. CDR3 nucleotides: TGTGCCAGCAGCTTGGGTACCTACGAGCAGTACTTC. Amino acid sequence: CASSLGTYEQYF.

The chain uses TRBV20-1 and TRBJ2-2; 8 nucleotides line up with TRBD2. This CDR3 region has 17 residues. Germline CDR1 reads DFQATT; CDR2 reads SNEGSKA (reference sequence). V dropped 6 bases and J dropped 6; count of bases not matched to a gene: 18. This chain's CDR3 is CSAPGLAGGRDSGELFF. In DNA, the CDR3 is TGCAGTGCACCGGGACTTGCGGGAGGTCGGGACTCCGGGGAGCTGTTTTTT.

V gene TRBV5-6 combines with J gene TRBJ1-6, with D tentatively TRBD1 (6 bases). V gave up 5 bases and J gave up 10 bases, with 22 bases separating them. Germline V gene lookup returns CDR1 SGHDT and CDR2 YYEEEE. This CDR3 region has 16 residues. The CDR3 DNA sequence: TGTGCCAGCAGTTTCTCCGAGAGGGGGTTAAGATCACCCCTCCACTTT. As protein: CASSFSERGLRSPLHF.

A remark on this clonotype: A junction boundary mismatches the germline segment, possibly from a read error. V is TRBV12-3 or TRBV12-4 and J is TRBJ2-7; unclear D gene. The CDR3 totals 13 residues. CDR3 coding DNA: TGTGCTAGCAGTATAGGGTACGGGCAGGAGCAGTACTTC. This encodes CASSIGYGQEQYF.

Many counts were recorded for this clonotype. The chain is built from TRBV29-1 and TRBJ2-1; no clear D. Trimming cost V 0 bases and J 0 bases, with 12 bases left between them. The CDR3 covers 16 residues. Germline CDR1 and CDR2: SQVTM and ANQGSEA. The CDR3 DNA reads TGCAGCGTTGAAGATCGGCTAACAAGCTCCTACAATGAGCAGTTCTTC. Its protein is CSVEDRLTSSYNEQFF.

As to this clonotype: The junction departs from germline at one end; a sequencing error may be responsible. V and J are TRBV4-1 and TRBJ1-5; D ambiguous. The CDR3 covers 15 residues. Germline V gene data show CDR1 as MGHRA and CDR2 as YSYEKL. In nucleotides, the CDR3 is TGCGCCAGCATCCAAGACCCGACTAGCAATCAGCCCAAGCATTTT. This gives the protein CASIQDPTSNQPKHF.

About this clonotype: The junction shows a germline mismatch at one end, possibly a read error. The chain carries TRBV6-6 and TRBJ1-1; 9 nucleotides line up with TRBD1. The germline V gene encodes CDR1 MNHNY and CDR2 SVGAGI (reference sequence). The CDR3 extends over 15 amino acids. The CDR3: CACTETGQGFPEAFF. CDR3 nucleotide sequence: TGTGCCTGCACCGAAACGGGACAGGGATTTCCTGAGGCTTTCTTT.

In this sample, this clonotype turned up many times. Here the CDR3 reads CSAGAGGNTGELFF. In DNA form, the CDR3 reads TGCAGTGCTGGAGCGGGGGGCAACACCGGGGAGCTGTTTTTT. The gene calls are TRBV20-1 and TRBJ2-2, with 9 bases that match TRBD2. The CDR3 consists of 14 residues. Per the germline V gene, CDR1 is DFQATT and CDR2 is SNEGSKA (reference sequence). After removal of 5 bases from V and 2 bases from J, the junction contained 3 bases not matched to a gene.

This clonotype came up a few times. The junction shows a germline mismatch at one end, possibly a read error. The chain couples TRBV10-3 to TRBJ2-3; no clear D gene. The CDR3 totals 15 residues. CDR1 is ENHRY and CDR2 is SYGVKD in the germline V gene. CDR3 residues: CAISELSLSTDTQYF. For the CDR3, the DNA is TGTGCCATCAGTGAGTTGTCGCTCTCCACAGATACGCAATATTTT.

On this clonotype itself: A read error is likely, as this CDR3 ends without the conserved phenylalanine or tryptophan. The rearrangement joins TRBV6-2 or TRBV6-3 to TRBJ1-1, with 11 nucleotides matching TRBD1. CDR1 and CDR2 (germline): MNHEY, SVGEGT. The CDR3 spans 15 residues. The CDR3 region is CASSWRTGGNTEAFY. Here the CDR3 DNA reads TGTGCTAGCAGTTGGAGGACAGGGGGCAACACTGAAGCTTTCTAT.

In regard to this clonotype: A junction end diverges from the germline sequence, so it may reflect a read error. The chain carries TRBV6-1 and TRBJ2-1; no clear D gene. The CDR3 has 17 amino acids. Germline loops: CDR1 MNHNS, CDR2 SASEGT. The DNA of the CDR3 is TGTGCCAGCACCCCCAGTGTGGGCAGCTTCTCCTACAATAAGCAGTTCTTC. Its translation: CASTPSVGSFSYNKQFF.

To note about this clonotype: A junction end diverges from the germline sequence, so it may reflect a read error. The chain couples TRBV29-1 to TRBJ2-1, with 9 bases matching TRBD2. The length of the CDR3 is 14 residues. Germline-derived CDR1 and CDR2 are SQVTM and ANQGSEA. CDR3: CSVYSGSPNNEQFF. CDR3 nucleotide sequence: TGTAGCGTTTATAGCGGGAGTCCCAACAATGAACAGTTCTTC.